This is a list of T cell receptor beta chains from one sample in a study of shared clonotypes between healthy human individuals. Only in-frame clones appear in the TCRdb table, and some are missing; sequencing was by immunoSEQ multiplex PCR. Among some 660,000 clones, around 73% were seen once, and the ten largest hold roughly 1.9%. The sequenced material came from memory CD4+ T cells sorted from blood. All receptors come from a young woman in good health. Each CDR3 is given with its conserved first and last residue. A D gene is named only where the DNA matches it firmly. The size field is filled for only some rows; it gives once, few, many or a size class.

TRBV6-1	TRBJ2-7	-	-	TGTGCCAGCAGCCCCCCTGGGCCCGAGCAGTACTTC	CASSPPGPEQYF
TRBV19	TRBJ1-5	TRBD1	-	TGTGCCAGTAGGCGAGGGACAGGGCGCAATCAGCCCCAGCATTTT	CASRRGTGRNQPQHF
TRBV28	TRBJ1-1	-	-	TGTGCCAGCATCGCGGGGGGGGTGGACACTGAAGCTTTCTTT	CASIAGGVDTEAFF
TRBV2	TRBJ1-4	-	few	TGTGCCAGCAGTGTCCTTACCGATGAAAAACTGTTTTTT	CASSVLTDEKLFF
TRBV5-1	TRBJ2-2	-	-	TGCGCCAGCAGCTTCAGGGGTCCCCTTAACACCGGGGAGCTGTTTTTT	CASSFRGPLNTGELFF
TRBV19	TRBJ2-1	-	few	TGTGCCAGTAGTTTACTCATGGAGGGGGGCGGGGAGCAGTTCTTC	CASSLLMEGGGEQFF
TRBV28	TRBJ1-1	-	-	TGTGCCAGCAGTTTTGGGGGGGCCCGGACGAACACTGAAGCTTTCTTT	CASSFGGARTNTEAFF
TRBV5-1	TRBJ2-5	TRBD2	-	TGCGCCAGCAGCTTGGGGGCGGGAGTATTAGAGACCCAGTACTTC	CASSLGAGVLETQYF
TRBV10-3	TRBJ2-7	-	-	TGTGCCATCGCGGGGAACGTGGACGAGCAGTACTTC	CAIAGNVDEQYF
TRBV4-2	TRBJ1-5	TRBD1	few	TGTGCCAGCAGTCAGGGGGCGAATCAGCCCCAGCATTTT	CASSQGANQPQHF
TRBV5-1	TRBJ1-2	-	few	TGCGCCAGCAGCTTGATGGACAGCGATGGCTACACCTTC	CASSLMDSDGYTF
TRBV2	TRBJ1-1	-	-	TGTGCCAGCAGAGGGACCGCGAACACTGAAGCTTTCTTT	CASRGTANTEAFF
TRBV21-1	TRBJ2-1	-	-	TGTGCCAGCAGCACCTTCCAGCGGGAGGGCCGGGGCAATGAGCAGTTCTTC	CASSTFQREGRGNEQFF
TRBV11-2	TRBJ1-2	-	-	TGTGCCAGCAGCTTAGATCTGAGGCCTGCTAACTATGGCTACACCTTC	CASSLDLRPANYGYTF
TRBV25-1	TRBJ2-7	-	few	TGTGCCAGCAGTGAATCGAATGTCGCAGGTACCTACGAGCAGTACTTC	CASSESNVAGTYEQYF
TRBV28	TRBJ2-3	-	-	TGTGCCAGCAGCCAGTCCACAGATACGCAGTATTTT	CASSQSTDTQYF
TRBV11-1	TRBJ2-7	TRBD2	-	TGTGCCAGCAGCCCCTGGGAGGGCTGGGGTTACGAGCAGTACTTC	CASSPWEGWGYEQYF
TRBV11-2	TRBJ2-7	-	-	TGTGCCAGCAGCTTAGGGCGGGTCCTTGAGCAGTACTTC	CASSLGRVLEQYF
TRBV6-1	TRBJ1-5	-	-	TGTGCCAGCTCGGAGATAAGTGGGCAGCCCCAGCATTTT	CASSEISGQPQHF
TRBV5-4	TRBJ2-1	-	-	TGTGCCAGCAGCTTGAATCAATTTCGTGAGCAGTTCTTC	CASSLNQFREQFF
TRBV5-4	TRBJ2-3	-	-	TGTGCCAGCAGCCAGGACTTAAGGGACACAGATACGCAGTATTTT	CASSQDLRDTDTQYF
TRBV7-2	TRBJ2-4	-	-	TGTGCCAGCAGCTCGCGGGACGCGAGAGACATTCAGTACTTC	CASSSRDARDIQYF
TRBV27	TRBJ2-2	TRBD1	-	TGTGCCAGCAGTTCACTCTTGACAGGGATCGTGACCGGGGAGCTGTTTTTT	CASSSLLTGIVTGELFF
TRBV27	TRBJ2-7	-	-	TGTGCCAGCAGTCCACGCACGCTAGCGTCCCACTACGAGCAGTACTTC	CASSPRTLASHYEQYF
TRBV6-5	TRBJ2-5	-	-	TGTGCCAGCAGCCGCCGACCGGGACTCCAAGAGACCCAGTACTTC	CASSRRPGLQETQYF
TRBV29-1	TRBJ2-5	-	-	TGCAGCGTTGCGGGGGCGGAGACCCAGTACTTC	CSVAGAETQYF
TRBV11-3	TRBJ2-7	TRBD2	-	TGTGCCAGCAGCAAGAGCGGGGCCTACGAGCAGTACTTC	CASSKSGAYEQYF
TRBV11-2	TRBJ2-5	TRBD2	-	TGTGCCAGCAGCCCCGCGCTAACTAGCGTGCACTACCAAGAGACCCAGTACTTC	CASSPALTSVHYQETQYF
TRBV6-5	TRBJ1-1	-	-	TGTGCCAGCAGACCAAACCATAACACGCCCTTT	CASRPNHNTPF
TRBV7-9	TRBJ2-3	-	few	TGTGCCAGCAGCCAGGGACTCCCCCGTGAGCCAGATACGCAGTATTTT	CASSQGLPREPDTQYF
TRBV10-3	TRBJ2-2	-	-	TGTGCCATCAGTCGACAGATTAGTGGTCAGTCCGGGGAGCTGTTTTTT	CAISRQISGQSGELFF
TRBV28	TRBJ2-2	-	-	TGTGCCAGCAGTGAACCGGGACAAACGAACACCGGGGAGCTGTTTTTT	CASSEPGQTNTGELFF
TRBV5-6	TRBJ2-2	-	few	TGTGCCAGCAGCTCTAAACTGGACCGTTACACCGGGGAGCTGTTTTTT	CASSSKLDRYTGELFF